This entry lists 8 T cell receptor beta chains sequenced from one sample in a study of blood T cell repertoires in COVID-19. TCRdb keeps only in-frame clones here, not all; method: immunoSEQ multiplex PCR. The table lists 100,000 to 150,000 clones, approximately 81% of them singletons. Sequenced sample: peripheral blood. These receptors originate from an elderly man with COVID-19, enrolled during active disease.

The chain uses TRBV24-1 and TRBJ1-4; 8 nucleotides align to TRBD1. Germline lookup yields CDR1 KGHDR and CDR2 SFDVKD. This CDR3 spans 13 amino acids. V gave up 2 bases and J gave up 8 bases; unmatched junction bases: 0. CDR3 sequence: CATSDSGGEKLFF. The CDR3 DNA is TGTGCCACCAGTGATTCAGGGGGCGAAAAACTGTTTTTT.

The gene calls are TRBV20-1 and TRBJ2-5; a possible D gene is TRBD2 (5 bases). Trimming stripped 3 bases from V and 2 bases from J, with 19 bases between. CDR1 is DFQATT, CDR2 SNEGSKA, per germline (reference sequence). The CDR3 runs 16 residues. The CDR3 reads CSASPTRAADQETQYF. DNA for the CDR3: TGCAGTGCTAGTCCCACGCGGGCGGCGGATCAAGAGACCCAGTACTTC.

This sequence joins TRBV3-1 (or the pseudogene TRBV3-2) and TRBJ2-7, with D possibly being TRBD2 (5 bases). Looked up from germline, CDR1 is LGHDT and CDR2 is YNNKEL (reference sequence). Trimming left V 10 bases short and J 4 bases short, with 17 bases between. The CDR3 consists of 13 residues. CDR3 residues: CATGVGVLYEQYF. As DNA, the CDR3 is TGTGCCACCGGGGTTGGGGTACTTTACGAGCAGTACTTC.

J is TRBJ2-7 and V is TRBV28; TRBD2 matches 10 bases. Germline V gene data show CDR1 as MDHEN and CDR2 as SYDVKM. Trimming took 3 bases from V and 0 from J; bases not matched to a gene: 11. This CDR3 is 18 amino acids long. The CDR3 loop reads CASSFARGSGRSSYEQYF. DNA for the CDR3: TGTGCCAGCAGTTTCGCCCGGGGTAGCGGGAGGAGCTCCTACGAGCAGTACTTC.

This clone was seen a few times. This chain joins TRBV18 and TRBJ1-1; TRBD1 is a possible D gene (5 bases). The CDR3 spans 14 residues. V lost 4 bases to trimming and J lost 1 base, with 10 bases between them. Germline loops: CDR1 KGHSH, CDR2 LQKENI. CDR3 DNA sequence: TGTGCCAGCTCACTACTTGACAGGAACACTGAAGCTTTCTTT. This sequence encodes CASSLLDRNTEAFF.

This clone was seen a few times. The chain has TRBV9 and TRBJ1-1, with 7 bases matching TRBD1. Germline assignment: CDR1 SGDLS and CDR2 YYNGEE. V gave up 4 bases and J gave up 1 base; unmatched junction bases: 4. The CDR3 spans 14 residues. Written as DNA, the CDR3 is TGTGCCAGCAGCCCGAGACAGGGGAACACTGAAGCTTTCTTT. Translation gives CASSPRQGNTEAFF.

The chain couples TRBV7-2 to TRBJ2-5; TRBD2 agrees at 12 bases. Trimming took 6 bases from V and 4 from J; bases not matched to a gene: 9. CDR3 length: 16 amino acids. Germline assignment: CDR1 SGHTA and CDR2 FQGNSA. The CDR3 loop is CASSSLAGGARETQYF. In DNA, the CDR3 is TGTGCCAGCAGTTCCCTAGCGGGAGGGGCTAGAGAGACCCAGTACTTC.

In its sample, this clone was seen once. The rearrangement links TRBV5-4 to TRBJ1-1; 8 bases are a match to TRBD1. J was trimmed by 1 base and V by 4 bases; bases with no gene match: 3. The CDR3 is 14 amino acids. From germline, CDR1 is SGHNT and CDR2 YYREEE (reference sequence). The CDR3 is CASSAGQENTEAFF. Written as DNA, the CDR3 is TGTGCCAGCAGCGCGGGACAGGAGAACACTGAAGCTTTCTTT. Using reference TRBV5-4 and TRBJ1-1 for the parts outside the CDR3, the full variable domain is ETGVTQSPTHLIKTRGQQVTLRCSSQSGHNTVSWYQQALGQGPQFIFQYYREEENGRGNFPPRFSGLQFPNYSSELNVNALELDDSALYLCASSAGQENTEAFFGQGTRLTVV.